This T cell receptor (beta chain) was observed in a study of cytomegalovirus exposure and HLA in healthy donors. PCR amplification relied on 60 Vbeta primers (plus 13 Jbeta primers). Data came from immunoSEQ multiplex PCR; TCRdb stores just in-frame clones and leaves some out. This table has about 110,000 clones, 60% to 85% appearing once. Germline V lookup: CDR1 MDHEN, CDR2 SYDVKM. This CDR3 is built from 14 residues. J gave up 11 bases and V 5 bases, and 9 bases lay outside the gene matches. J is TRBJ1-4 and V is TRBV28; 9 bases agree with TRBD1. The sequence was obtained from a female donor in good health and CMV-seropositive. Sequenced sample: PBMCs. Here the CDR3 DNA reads TGTGCCAGCAGTCAAGGTCCCGGGACAGGGAAACTGTTTTTT. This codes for CASSQGPGTGKLFF.